The entry that follows covers one T cell receptor (beta chain) sequence. Its antigen is undetermined. The libraries of TRB cDNA were prepared using 5' RACE with UMI labels. One entry per CDR3 protein, without DNA, is what TCRdb gives after re-calling the 5' RACE reads. The sample has under 110,000 distinct CDR3 sequences, and its top ten clones hold 0.38%. CDR3 length: 16 amino acids. The data derive from a study of CXCR3-negative and CXCR3-positive naive CD8 T cells. Study-level results: Comparably high diversity marked both naive subsets, whereas memory CD8+ cells had much lower diversity. CXCR3-positive naive cells carried more hydrophobic TRB CDR3s than CXCR3-negative naive cells did. TRBV-TRBJ usage was alike in naive CXCR3-negative and CXCR3-positive cells but differed in memory cells. Partial loss of CXCR3 expression followed cryopreservation; most assays used fresh PBMCs.

Sequences were obtained from naive CXCR3+ CD8+ T cells from blood. As for subset: CD45RO-CCR7+CD27+CD95- naive CD8+ T cells expressing CXCR3 (TNR3+). The receptor comes from a human donor in good health. Some clones in this sample may be carry-over from other donors' samples. This chain joins TRBV12-3 or TRBV12-4 and TRBJ2-2; absent DNA, TCRdb's TRBD2 call cannot be checked. The CDR3 protein is CASSSKLAGITGELFF.